These 18 T cell receptor beta chains were sequenced from one sample in a study of immune heterogeneity within non-small cell lung tumors (dated by TCRdb to between 2018 and 2020). Sequencing took place on a HiSeq X Ten. The TCR beta CDR3 region was amplified with a multiplex PCR system whose first round ran for about 9 cycles using 32 V-gene forward primers and 13 J-gene reverse primers. Using fastp trimming at Q25 and MiXCR clonotype assembly, TCRdb reanalyzed the public sequencing data and kept in-frame beta chains. Each CDR3 protein gets just one entry, which takes the most common genes and DNA from the rows behind it. This sample lists about 2,600 distinct CDR3 sequences; roughly 18% were detected once. The ten largest make up less than 15% of the sample. The TCR template was genomic DNA extracted from bulk tumor tissue, and 500 to 650 ng of gDNA was amplified for each sample. During surgery, multiple biopsies were taken from each primary tumor, with sampling sites spaced as far apart as possible within the tumor mass. The study cohort was described as untreated and was composed of newly diagnosed NSCLC cases undergoing curative surgery.

Sequenced input: lung tumor tissue. The receptors were sampled from a woman aged 50 to 60 with non-small cell lung cancer.

The sample holds a few counts of this clonotype. A much more abundant neighbour one base away suggests this may be a read error. Likely a read error: the CDR3 ends without its conserved phenylalanine or tryptophan. The chain is built from TRBV5-1 and TRBJ2-7; no clear D gene. This CDR3 comprises 14 residues. In germline, CDR1 is SGHRS, CDR2 YFSETQ. V lost 0 bases, J lost 1 base, and 8 bases lay in between. The CDR3 here is CASSLGHQSYEQYY. The CDR3 coding sequence is TGCGCCAGCAGCTTGGGGCACCAGTCCTACGAGCAGTACTAC.

V gene TRBV3-1 combines with J gene TRBJ1-6; no firm D call. CDR1 and CDR2 from the germline V gene are LGHDT and YNNKEL (reference sequence). The CDR3 has 17 amino acids. Deletions cut 0 bases from V and 0 bases from J, with 9 bases between. CDR3 nucleotides: TGTGCCAGCAGCCAAGAAGTCGGGAGCTCCTATAATTCACCCCTCCACTTT. Translated: CASSQEVGSSYNSPLHF.

This rearrangement joins TRBV5-4 to TRBJ2-1; no clear D. Germline CDR1 and CDR2: SGHNT and YYREEE (reference sequence). V dropped 4 bases and J dropped 5 bases, with 13 bases sitting between them. The CDR3 consists of 14 residues. CDR3 nucleotide sequence: TGTGCCAGCAGCCCTGGCGGTTGGAACAATGAGCAGTTCTTC. This gives the protein CASSPGGWNNEQFF. Full variable domain (remainder filled in from reference TRBV5-4 and TRBJ2-1): ETGVTQSPTHLIKTRGQQVTLRCSSQSGHNTVSWYQQALGQGPQFIFQYYREEENGRGNFPPRFSGLQFPNYSSELNVNALELDDSALYLCASSPGGWNNEQFFGPGTRLTVL.

This clonotype is labeled as medium-sized. V gene TRBV25-1 combines with J gene TRBJ2-3; D not certain. This CDR3 is 13 amino acids long. Looked up from germline, CDR1 is MGHDK and CDR2 is SYGVNS. V was clipped by 0 bases and J by 2 bases, with 3 bases between them. The CDR3 loop reads CASSEYNTDTQYF. CDR3 DNA sequence: TGTGCCAGCAGTGAATATAACACAGATACGCAGTATTTT. The whole variable domain, remainder taken from reference TRBV25-1 and TRBJ2-3, is EADIYQTPRYLVIGTGKKITLECSQTMGHDKMYWYQQDPGMELHLIHYSYGVNSTEKGDLSSESTVSRIRTEHFPLTLESARPSHTSQYLCASSEYNTDTQYFGPGTRLTVL.

On this clonotype: A much larger clone differs from this one at a single base, so this may be a read error. The chain combines TRBV7-9 with TRBJ2-2; 8 nucleotides line up with TRBD2. Trimming removed 1 base from V and 16 bases from J; junction bases left unmatched: 8. This CDR3 is 13 amino acids long. Germline V CDR1 and CDR2: SEHNR, FQNEAQ (reference sequence). CDR3 DNA sequence: TGTGCCAGCAGCTTAGATAGGAGCGGGGGCCAGTTTTTT. Amino acids: CASSLDRSGGQFF.

This clonotype ranks as medium-sized. The chain is built from TRBV6-2 or TRBV6-3 and TRBJ1-2; D not certain. Germline assignment: CDR1 MNHEY and CDR2 SVGEGT. Between the trimmed V and J ends, which lost 6 bases and 4 bases, there was a span of 12 bases. The CDR3 runs to 13 residues. In DNA form, the CDR3 reads TGTGCCAGCAGCAACAGCCGCCTCTATGGCTACACCTTC. Translation gives CASSNSRLYGYTF.

J is TRBJ2-1 and V is TRBV18; D tentatively fits TRBD1 or TRBD2 (5 bases each). Germline CDR1 reads KGHSH; CDR2 reads LQKENI. CDR3 length: 14 residues. Trimming pared 8 bases from V and 6 bases from J, leaving 17 bases between. CDR3 sequence reads: CASVRYVGTNEQFF. CDR3 nucleotide sequence: TGTGCCAGCGTCCGGTACGTAGGGACCAATGAGCAGTTCTTC.

Sample share makes this clonotype medium-sized. This CDR3 is CATSDPGLAGGPSTQDTQYF. The CDR3 region has the DNA TGTGCCACCAGTGATCCCGGCCTAGCGGGGGGGCCGTCGACCCAAGATACGCAGTATTTT. V usage is TRBV24-1 and J usage is TRBJ2-3, with 12 bases lining up with TRBD2. CDR1 KGHDR and CDR2 SFDVKD come from the germline V gene. Trimming took 3 bases from V and 5 from J; bases not matched to a gene: 17. The length of the CDR3 is 20 residues.

This clonotype was observed a few times. The genes are TRBV2 and TRBJ1-4, with a tentative D call TRBD1 (5 bases). V lost 4 bases and J lost 8, with 14 bases in between. The CDR3 consists of 14 residues. Germline V gene data show CDR1 as SNHLY and CDR2 as FYNNEI. The CDR3 coding sequence is TGTGCCAGCAGTGCCGGAGGCTGGGGGGAAAAACTGTTTTTT. Protein product: CASSAGGWGEKLFF.

In its sample, this clonotype ranks as medium-sized. This sequence joins TRBV5-6 and TRBJ1-4; D gene ambiguous. V was trimmed by 3 bases and J by 5 bases, leaving 17 bases between them. The CDR3 runs 16 residues. Germline lookup yields CDR1 SGHDT and CDR2 YYEEEE. The CDR3 spells CASSSTILGRNEKLFF. The CDR3, as DNA: TGTGCCAGCAGCTCGACTATCTTGGGGAGAAATGAAAAACTGTTTTTT.

This clonotype was observed a few times. The chain links TRBV3-1 to TRBJ1-3; D uncertain. This CDR3 has 15 residues. Trimming cost V 4 bases and J 4 bases, with 14 bases left between them. CDR1 and CDR2 from the germline V gene are LGHDT and YNNKEL (reference sequence). CDR3 nucleotides: TGTGCCAGCAGCCTCTACCACCGAGCGGGAAACACCATATATTTT. It is translated as CASSLYHRAGNTIYF.

This chain joins TRBV6-1 and TRBJ2-4; D gene ambiguous. V lost 1 base and J 0 bases, leaving 10 bases between the germline ends. CDR3 size: 16 residues. Germline CDR1 MNHNS, CDR2 SASEGT. The CDR3 loop is CASSEGVGRAKNIQYF. In nucleotides, the CDR3 is TGTGCCAGCAGTGAAGGGGTGGGCCGAGCCAAAAACATTCAGTACTTC.

For this clonotype: Since a much larger clone is just one base distant, this may be a read error. This rearrangement joins TRBV29-1 to TRBJ2-7; 8 bases map to TRBD2. Germline CDR1 and CDR2: SQVTM and ANQGSEA. This CDR3 spans 13 amino acids. The CDR3, as DNA: TGCAGCGCTGTTTCCAGCGGGAGACCAGGCCTCCTCTTC. It is translated as CSAVSSGRPGLLF.

This clonotype was detected only a few times. This could be a read error, since a much larger clone is one nucleotide away. The gene calls are TRBV25-1 and TRBJ1-2, with a tentative D call TRBD1 (6 bases). V lost 6 bases and J 4 bases, leaving 15 bases between the germline ends. The CDR3 has 14 amino acids. Germline assignment: CDR1 MGHDK and CDR2 SYGVNS. The CDR3 DNA is TGTGCCAGCAGCGGGGTGACAGGTATCTATGGCTACACCTTC. Its translation: CASSGVTGIYGYTF.

In its sample, this clonotype ranks as medium-sized. The chain is built from TRBV5-1 and TRBJ1-1, with D maybe TRBD1 (5 bases). Trimming removed 2 bases from V and 1 base from J, with 15 bases in between. The germline V gene has CDR1 SGHRS and CDR2 YFSETQ. The CDR3 is made up of 16 amino acids. CDR3 amino acids: CASSFGDSRRNTEAFF. The CDR3 bases are TGCGCCAGCAGCTTTGGGGACTCCCGGAGGAACACTGAAGCTTTCTTT.

There are a few counts of this clonotype. Just one base apart from a much larger clone, this may be a read error. The V and J genes are TRBV6-1 and TRBJ2-7; D not certain. V lost 3 bases and J lost 4, with 4 bases in between. The CDR3 totals 11 residues. Germline CDR1 reads MNHNS; CDR2 reads SASEGT. The CDR3 bases are TGTGCCAGCAGTGACCGGTACGAGCAGTACTTC. It encodes CASSDRYEQYF.

By sample share, this clonotype is large. The chain couples TRBV11-2 to TRBJ1-6; D gene ambiguous. This CDR3 has 14 amino acids. The V gene lost 1 base and the J gene lost 14 bases, with 15 bases spanning the gap. Germline CDR1 SGHAT, CDR2 FQNNGV. The CDR3 sequence is CASSLGGLGGTLHF. The CDR3 DNA reads as TGTGCCAGCAGCTTAGGGGGTTTAGGAGGGACCCTCCACTTT.

By frequency in the sample, this clonotype is medium-sized. The V call is TRBV10-1, the J call TRBJ2-7; D unresolved. This CDR3 is 13 amino acids long. CDR1 and CDR2 from the germline V gene are WNHNN and SYGVQD (reference sequence). Deletions cut 3 bases from V and 3 bases from J, with 9 bases between. The CDR3 loop reads CASSDQGFYEQYF. For the CDR3, the DNA is TGCGCCAGCAGTGATCAAGGGTTCTACGAGCAGTACTTC.